A selection of T cell receptor beta chains follows, all from one sample in a study of blood T cell repertoires in COVID-19. Measured with immunoSEQ multiplex PCR; TCRdb has only the in-frame clones, and not every one. The sample holds about 220,000 clones; 70% to 90% are singletons and the top ten take approximately 2.4%. The source material was peripheral blood. These receptor sequences come from a woman between 70 and 85 years old with COVID-19, enrolled during active disease. The CDR3 runs from the conserved cysteine through the conserved F or W. D genes are given only for firm matches. Expanded clones are given a class, and other clones once, few, many or no size at all.

clone size: -; D gene: -; J gene: TRBJ1-1; V gene: TRBV6-6; CDR3 DNA: TGTGCCAGCAGAGCCAACCTAGGGGTGAACACTGAAGCTTTCTTT; CDR3 protein: CASRANLGVNTEAFF
clone size: -; D gene: TRBD1; J gene: TRBJ1-1; V gene: TRBV9; CDR3 DNA: TGTGCCAGCAGCGTAGTATCCAGGACAGGGGGCCAGGACACTGAAGCTTTCTTT; CDR3 protein: CASSVVSRTGGQDTEAFF
clone size: -; D gene: -; J gene: TRBJ1-5; V gene: TRBV7-2; CDR3 DNA: TGTGCCAGCAGCGCCCCAGGGTGGGGGGAGCCCCAGCATTTT; CDR3 protein: CASSAPGWGEPQHF
clone size: -; D gene: TRBD2; J gene: TRBJ2-1; V gene: TRBV7-9; CDR3 DNA: TGTGCCAGCAGCACGGGACTAGCGGGGGGGTTCTCCTACAATGAGCAGTTCTTC; CDR3 protein: CASSTGLAGGFSYNEQFF
clone size: -; D gene: TRBD1; J gene: TRBJ2-7; V gene: TRBV4-3; CDR3 DNA: TGCGCCAGCAGCCAGGCTGGACAGGGGAGGTACGAGCAGTACTTC; CDR3 protein: CASSQAGQGRYEQYF
clone size: -; D gene: -; J gene: TRBJ1-1; V gene: TRBV7-6; CDR3 DNA: TGTGCCAGCAGCGATCAGGGAGGTCGCACTGAAGCTTTCTTT; CDR3 protein: CASSDQGGRTEAFF
clone size: few; D gene: TRBD2; J gene: TRBJ2-7; V gene: TRBV4-3; CDR3 DNA: TGCGCCAGCAGCCAAGGACAAAAAAGAAGCGGGAGCAGGGTCTACGAGCAGTACTTC; CDR3 protein: CASSQGQKRSGSRVYEQYF
clone size: many; D gene: -; J gene: TRBJ1-1; V gene: TRBV15; CDR3 DNA: TGTGCCACCAGTCCAGGAAGGGGTCTCATGAACACTGAAGCTTTCTTT; CDR3 protein: CATSPGRGLMNTEAFF
clone size: once; D gene: -; J gene: TRBJ2-2; V gene: TRBV11-2; CDR3 DNA: TGTGCCAGCAAGTCCGGGACTAACACCGGGGAGCTGTTTTTT; CDR3 protein: CASKSGTNTGELFF
clone size: -; D gene: -; J gene: TRBJ1-2; V gene: TRBV19; CDR3 DNA: TGTGCCAGTAAGAATCAGGGAGGAGACACTCACTATGGCTACACCTTC; CDR3 protein: CASKNQGGDTHYGYTF
clone size: -; D gene: TRBD1; J gene: TRBJ2-7; V gene: TRBV10-2; CDR3 DNA: TGCGCCAGCAACACCGGGACAGGGGGGATTTACGAGCAGTACTTC; CDR3 protein: CASNTGTGGIYEQYF
clone size: -; D gene: TRBD1; J gene: TRBJ2-7; V gene: TRBV6-6; CDR3 DNA: TGTGCCAGCAGTTCTGGGACAGGGGTAGGCGAGCAGTACTTC; CDR3 protein: CASSSGTGVGEQYF
clone size: -; D gene: TRBD1; J gene: TRBJ2-1; V gene: TRBV10-2; CDR3 DNA: TGCGCCAGCAGTGAGTACGGGACAGGGGGGAATGAGCAGTTCTTC; CDR3 protein: CASSEYGTGGNEQFF
clone size: -; D gene: -; J gene: TRBJ1-5; V gene: TRBV2; CDR3 DNA: TGTGCCAGCAGTGACAGGGCCGAAAATCAGCCCCAGCATTTT; CDR3 protein: CASSDRAENQPQHF